This T cell receptor beta chain was sequenced during a study of blood T cell repertoires in COVID-19. Germline assignment: CDR1 LGHDT and CDR2 YNNKEL (reference sequence). Trimming left V 3 bases short and J 9 bases short, with 12 bases between. This CDR3 has 13 amino acids. Repertoires were generated with immunoSEQ multiplex PCR, while TCRdb's copy carries only in-frame clones and drops some. Of 110,000 to 150,000 clones in the sample, 70% to 85% were seen once. This TCR was recovered from a woman younger than 30 who had been exposed to COVID-19. V and J are TRBV3-1 (or the pseudogene TRBV3-2) and TRBJ2-1, with unresolved D. Sequencing was carried out using PBMCs or T cells enriched from blood (not recorded which). CDR3 DNA: TGTGCCAGCAGCCAGAATAGGAGAGGTGAGCAGTTCTTC. It yields the protein CASSQNRRGEQFF.